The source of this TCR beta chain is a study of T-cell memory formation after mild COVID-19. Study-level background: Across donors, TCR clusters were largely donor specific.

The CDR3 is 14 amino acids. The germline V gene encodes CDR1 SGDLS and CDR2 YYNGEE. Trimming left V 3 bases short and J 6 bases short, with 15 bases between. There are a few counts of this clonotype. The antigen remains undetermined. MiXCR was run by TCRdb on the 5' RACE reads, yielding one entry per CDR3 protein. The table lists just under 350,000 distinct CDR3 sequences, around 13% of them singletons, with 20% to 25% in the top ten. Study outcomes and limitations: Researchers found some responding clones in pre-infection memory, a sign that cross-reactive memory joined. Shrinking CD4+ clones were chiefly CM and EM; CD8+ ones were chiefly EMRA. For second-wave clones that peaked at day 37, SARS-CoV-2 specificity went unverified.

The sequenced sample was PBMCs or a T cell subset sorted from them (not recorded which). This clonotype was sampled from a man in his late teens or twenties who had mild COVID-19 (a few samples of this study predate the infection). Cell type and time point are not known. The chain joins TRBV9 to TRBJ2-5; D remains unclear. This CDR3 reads CASSGPLATQTQYF. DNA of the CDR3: TGTGCCAGCAGCGGACCTTTGGCGACTCAGACCCAGTACTTC.